This is a list of T cell receptor beta chains from one sample in a study of T-cell reconstitution after alpha-beta-depleted transplantation in children. TCRdb reprocessed the PCR reads via MiXCR and lists one record per CDR3 protein. The sample has around 250,000 distinct CDR3 sequences; around 9.6% are singletons. The sequenced sample was PBMCs from the stem cell graft donor, obtained from the stem cell graft. Source of these receptors: a human donor who donated a stem cell graft to a child with SCID. Both conserved end residues are part of each CDR3. D genes are given only for firm matches. Only some rows state a clone size, as once, few, many or a class for expanded clones.

V	size	D	J	CDR3	DNA
TRBV7-9	.	.	TRBJ1-2	CASSPPGGNYGYTF	TGTGCCAGCAGCCCCCCCGGGGGGAACTATGGCTACACCTTC
TRBV5-1	few	TRBD2	TRBJ2-5	CASSLTGGPAETQYF	TGCGCCAGCAGCTTGACGGGGGGGCCGGCAGAGACCCAGTACTTC
TRBV24-1	many	TRBD2	TRBJ2-1	CATSLGGGEQFF	TGTGCCACCTCACTCGGGGGGGGAGAGCAGTTCTTC
TRBV4-2	few	.	TRBJ2-7	CASSQDGRERDEQYF	TGTGCCAGCAGCCAAGACGGGAGAGAGAGGGACGAGCAGTACTTC
TRBV29-1	.	.	TRBJ2-7	CSVGPPSSGEQYF	TGCAGCGTTGGGCCCCCTAGCTCAGGCGAGCAGTACTTC
TRBV5-1	many	TRBD1	TRBJ1-2	CASNELPTGDYGYTF	TGCGCCAGCAACGAACTACCGACAGGGGACTATGGCTACACCTTC
TRBV5-1	few	TRBD2	TRBJ2-3	CASSLSAGGLRRTDTQYF	TGCGCCAGCAGCCTTTCGGCGGGGGGCCTAAGACGCACAGATACGCAGTATTTT
TRBV5-1	few	.	TRBJ1-1	CASSPPIGSTEAFF	TGCGCCAGCAGCCCACCGATTGGGAGCACTGAAGCTTTCTTT
TRBV5-1	.	.	TRBJ2-5	CASSLGGGRETQYF	TGCGCCAGCAGCTTGGGCGGCGGCAGGGAGACCCAGTACTTC
TRBV3-1	few	TRBD2	TRBJ2-1	CASSTGGGRNEQFF	TGTGCCAGCAGTACCGGCGGGGGACGGAATGAGCAGTTCTTC
TRBV5-1	few	.	TRBJ2-1	CASNGQVGARNEQFF	TGCGCCAGCAACGGTCAGGTGGGGGCGCGCAATGAGCAGTTCTTC
TRBV5-1	few	.	TRBJ1-1	CASSFGLHRTMNTEAFF	TGCGCCAGCAGCTTTGGGTTACACAGGACAATGAACACTGAAGCTTTCTTT
TRBV20-1	few	.	TRBJ1-1	CSVSLGVGTEAFF	TGCAGTGTATCCTTGGGGGTAGGTACTGAAGCTTTCTTT
TRBV7-9	.	.	TRBJ1-2	CASSFMEYGYTF	TGTGCCAGCAGCTTTATGGAGTATGGCTACACCTTC
TRBV12-3/TRBV12-4	.	TRBD2	TRBJ2-1	CASSFVAGEANEQFF	TGTGCCAGCAGTTTTGTAGCGGGGGAGGCCAATGAGCAGTTCTTC
TRBV20-1	once	.	TRBJ1-5	CSARDPGGKFQPQHF	TGCAGTGCTAGAGATCCCGGGGGCAAATTCCAGCCCCAGCATTTT
TRBV5-5	.	TRBD2	TRBJ2-7	CASSGTGTSTYEQYF	TGTGCCAGCAGCGGAACCGGGACTAGTACCTACGAGCAGTACTTC
TRBV12-3/TRBV12-4	few	.	TRBJ1-3	CASAVDTIYF	TGTGCCAGCGCCGTAGACACCATATATTTT
TRBV29-1	.	TRBD2	TRBJ2-5	CSVVRRGAEETQYF	TGCAGCGTTGTACGGCGGGGGGCGGAAGAGACCCAGTACTTC
TRBV7-9	many	TRBD1	TRBJ2-7	CASSGTGRYEQYF	TGTGCCAGCAGCGGGACAGGGAGGTACGAGCAGTACTTC
TRBV12-3/TRBV12-4	.	TRBD2	TRBJ2-5	CARSFFLAGGPETQYF	TGTGCCAGGAGTTTCTTTCTCGCGGGGGGGCCGGAGACCCAGTACTTC
TRBV5-1	.	TRBD1	TRBJ2-7	CASSLTGPLHEQYF	TGCGCCAGCAGCCTGACAGGGCCGCTCCACGAGCAGTACTTC
TRBV19	few	TRBD1	TRBJ2-7	CASSINRGREQYF	TGTGCCAGTAGTATCAACAGGGGAAGGGAGCAGTACTTC
TRBV20-1	many	TRBD1	TRBJ2-1	CSYRDRVYNEQFF	TGCAGTTACCGGGACAGGGTCTACAATGAGCAGTTCTTC
TRBV18	few	.	TRBJ1-1	CASSPPSPPAEAFF	TGTGCCAGCTCACCACCGTCGCCTCCCGCAGAGGCTTTCTTT
TRBV5-1	many	.	TRBJ2-1	CASSLDNSYNEQFF	TGCGCCAGCAGCTTGGACAACTCCTACAATGAGCAGTTCTTC
TRBV20-1	.	TRBD1	TRBJ2-7	CSAAGTGASYEQYF	TGCAGTGCCGCCGGGACAGGGGCCAGTTACGAGCAGTACTTC
TRBV7-2	many	.	TRBJ1-5	CASSLSGTTLNQPQHF	TGTGCCAGCAGCTTAAGTGGGACGACGCTCAATCAGCCCCAGCATTTT
TRBV5-5	.	.	TRBJ2-1	CAGGQSNEQFF	TGTGCCGGTGGACAGAGCAATGAGCAGTTCTTC
TRBV9	many	.	TRBJ2-7	CASSVGSDLTGEQYF	TGTGCCAGCAGCGTAGGGTCGGACCTAACGGGGGAGCAGTACTTC
TRBV11-2	.	.	TRBJ1-6	CASSLGRAFGSPLHF	TGTGCCAGCAGCTTAGGCAGGGCTTTTGGCTCACCCCTCCACTTT
TRBV5-1	.	.	TRBJ2-7	CASRWAPGPSSYEQYF	TGCGCCAGCCGATGGGCCCCGGGCCCCAGCTCCTACGAGCAGTACTTC
TRBV7-2	.	.	TRBJ1-6	CASSLGRGDNSPLHF	TGTGCCAGCAGCTTGGGTCGAGGCGATAATTCACCCCTCCACTTT
TRBV28	many	.	TRBJ2-2	CASVPTGRNTGELFF	TGTGCCAGCGTGCCCACAGGGCGTAACACCGGGGAGCTGTTTTTT
TRBV20-1	.	TRBD1	TRBJ1-1	CSARDTQGAYTEAFF	TGCAGTGCTAGAGATACTCAGGGGGCATACACTGAAGCTTTCTTT
TRBV11-2	many	TRBD1	TRBJ2-7	CASSLPPWTGSYEQYF	TGTGCCAGCAGCTTACCTCCTTGGACAGGCTCCTACGAGCAGTACTTC
TRBV5-6	.	.	TRBJ2-1	CASSNWVPYNEQFF	TGTGCCAGCAGCAATTGGGTTCCCTACAATGAGCAGTTCTTC
TRBV6-6	few	.	TRBJ2-7	CATRGTFEQYF	TGTGCCACGAGAGGTACCTTCGAGCAGTACTTC
TRBV4-1	few	.	TRBJ1-2	CASSQDRRGAGYGYTF	TGCGCCAGCAGCCAAGATCGGCGGGGTGCCGGCTATGGCTACACCTTC
TRBV7-9	few	.	TRBJ2-3	CASSLGQHPTDTQYF	TGTGCCAGCAGCCTCGGGCAGCATCCCACAGATACGCAGTATTTT
TRBV24-1	many	TRBD1	TRBJ2-3	CATSDAGTGTDTQYF	TGTGCCACCAGTGATGCCGGGACAGGGACAGATACGCAGTATTTT
TRBV24-1	once	TRBD2	TRBJ2-1	CATAAGGNNEQFF	TGTGCCACCGCCGCGGGGGGGAACAATGAGCAGTTCTTC
TRBV12-3/TRBV12-4	few	.	TRBJ1-2	CASTWGDGYTF	TGTGCCAGCACCTGGGGGGATGGCTACACCTTC
TRBV7-7	many	.	TRBJ2-3	CASSLSPGPSTDTQYF	TGTGCCAGCAGCTTATCGCCGGGTCCCAGCACAGATACGCAGTATTTT
TRBV29-1	many	.	TRBJ1-5	CSVGGSNQPQHF	TGCAGCGTTGGAGGTAGCAATCAGCCCCAGCATTTT
TRBV27	many	.	TRBJ1-1	CASSLSPYGVEAFF	TGTGCCAGCAGTTTATCCCCCTACGGAGTTGAAGCTTTCTTT
TRBV11-2	few	TRBD2	TRBJ2-2	CASSLSQSIRGDTGELFF	TGTGCCAGCAGCTTATCCCAGTCAATCCGGGGGGACACCGGGGAGCTGTTTTTT
TRBV11-2	.	TRBD1	TRBJ2-5	CASRKGAGGRQETQYF	TGTGCCAGCAGGAAGGGGGCAGGGGGCCGACAAGAGACCCAGTACTTC